The 21 T cell receptor beta chains below were found in one sample sequenced in a study of shared clonotypes between healthy human individuals. Assay used: immunoSEQ multiplex PCR; TCRdb lists only in-frame clones, some missing. The sample yields a few million clones, over 90% seen once. The sequenced sample was naive CD4+ T cells from PBMCs. Subset meaning: CD45RA+ positively selected. These receptors originate from a man aged 18 to 30 in good health. Some clones in this sample may be carry-over from other donors' samples.

The table lists this clone with a few counts. The same CDR3 arises from other DNA sequences in this sample as well. This rearrangement joins TRBV6-5 to TRBJ2-7; 9 nucleotides match TRBD2. CDR3 length: 13 residues. V shed 5 bases, J shed 7 bases, and the junction held 6 bases outside the gene matches. Germline-derived CDR1 and CDR2 are MNHEY and SVGAGI. The CDR3 DNA follows: TGTGCCAGCAGTCCAGGACTAGCGCGAGAGCAGTACTTC. It translates to CASSPGLAREQYF.

This chain uses TRBV4-2 with TRBJ2-6; 8 nucleotides line up with TRBD2. The V and J ends lost 5 bases and 0 bases, in that order; junction bases with no gene match: 12. The length of the CDR3 is 19 residues. The germline gives CDR1 LGHNA, CDR2 YNFKEQ. The CDR3 DNA reads as TGTGCCAGCAGCGATCGCGCGACTAGCGATTACTCTGGGGCCAACGTCCTGACTTTC. Its translation: CASSDRATSDYSGANVLTF.

Remarks on this clone: Other DNA sequences in the same sample also yield this CDR3. This chain connects TRBV7-9 to TRBJ2-7; TRBD2 matches at 9 bases. V lost 5 bases, J lost 2 bases, and 4 bases stayed unmatched. CDR3 size: 14 residues. CDR1 and CDR2 from the germline V gene are SEHNR and FQNEAQ (reference sequence). CDR3 sequence: CASSPSGATYEQYF. The CDR3 region has the DNA TGTGCCAGCAGCCCTAGCGGGGCGACCTACGAGCAGTACTTC.

The rearrangement joins TRBV7-3 to TRBJ2-3, with 9 positions matching TRBD2. Per germline, CDR1 SGHTA and CDR2 FQGTGA. The V and J ends lost 6 bases and 0 bases, in that order; junction bases with no gene match: 22. The CDR3 has 21 residues. The DNA of the CDR3 is TGTGCCAGCAGTCCATCCTTCAGCCTAGCGGGAACCCCTCACAGCACAGATACGCAGTATTTT. Translated, it gives CASSPSFSLAGTPHSTDTQYF.

This chain joins TRBV11-1 and TRBJ2-5; D gene uncertain. Germline V gives CDR1 SGHAT, CDR2 FQDESV (reference sequence). The CDR3 length is 14 residues. V lost 2 bases to trimming and J lost 2 bases, with 9 bases between them. CDR3: CASSLMGDQETQYF. CDR3 DNA: TGTGCCAGCAGCTTAATGGGCGATCAAGAGACCCAGTACTTC. Based on the CDR3 plus reference TRBV11-1 and TRBJ2-5, the full variable domain is EAEVAQSPRYKITEKSQAVAFWCDPISGHATLYWYRQILGQGPELLVQFQDESVVDDSQLPKDRFSAERLKGVDSTLKIQPAELGDSAMYLCASSLMGDQETQYFGPGTRLLVL.

This chain connects TRBV18 to TRBJ2-1; a weak D match, TRBD2 (5 bases). CDR3 length: 15 residues. Deletions cut 0 bases from V and 6 bases from J, with 12 bases between. Germline lookup yields CDR1 KGHSH and CDR2 LQKENI. The CDR3 sequence is CASSPPSQSGNEQFF. CDR3 in DNA: TGTGCCAGCTCACCACCTAGCCAGAGCGGCAATGAGCAGTTCTTC.

This clone was counted only a few times. J is TRBJ1-5 and V is TRBV19; possible D gene TRBD1, 5 bases. Trimming pared 6 bases from V and 5 bases from J, leaving 20 bases between. Germline V gives CDR1 LNHDA, CDR2 SQIVND (reference sequence). CDR3 length equals 16 residues. CDR3: CASSLRSRDPHQPQHF. The CDR3 DNA sequence: TGTGCCAGTAGCCTCCGCAGCCGGGACCCACATCAGCCCCAGCATTTT.

The chain combines TRBV7-9 with TRBJ2-3, with D perhaps matching TRBD1 (6 bases). V lost 5 bases to trimming and J lost 6 bases, with 24 bases between them. The CDR3 totals 17 residues. From germline, CDR1 is SEHNR and CDR2 FQNEAQ (reference sequence). In nucleotides, the CDR3 is TGTGCCAGCAGCCCGAGCCCGGGACACGGTGGTTGGGATACGCAGTATTTT. It encodes CASSPSPGHGGWDTQYF. The full variable domain, completed using reference TRBV7-9 and TRBJ2-3, is DTGVSQNPRHKITKRGQNVTFRCDPISEHNRLYWYRQTLGQGPEFLTYFQNEAQLEKSRLLSDRFSAERPKGSFSTLEIQRTEQGDSAMYLCASSPSPGHGGWDTQYFGPGTRLTVL.

This chain connects TRBV4-2 to TRBJ2-3; no firm D call. The CDR3 extends over 16 amino acids. From germline, CDR1 is LGHNA and CDR2 YNFKEQ. Trimming took 1 base from V and 0 from J, leaving 11 bases between them. CDR3 sequence reads: CASSQVSAKSTDTQYF. The CDR3, as DNA: TGTGCCAGCAGCCAAGTCTCGGCGAAGAGCACAGATACGCAGTATTTT.

The V call is TRBV7-2, the J call TRBJ2-3; 7 bases agree with TRBD1. Germline V lookup: CDR1 SGHTA, CDR2 FQGNSA. Unmatched junction bases numbered 10, after V lost 5 bases and J lost 2 bases. The length of the CDR3 is 16 residues. The CDR3 is CASSPPGRGITDTQYF. The DNA for the CDR3 is TGTGCCAGCAGCCCCCCTGGCAGGGGGATCACAGATACGCAGTATTTT.

The chain joins TRBV23-1 to TRBJ2-3; D perhaps matches TRBD1 (6 bases). TRBV23-1 is labeled an ORF, and its function is uncertain. CDR3 length: 16 residues. With 1 base removed from V and 0 bases from J, the gap between germline ends came to 11 bases. The CDR3 spells CASSQFRGPSTDTQYF. The CDR3 coding sequence is TGCGCCAGCAGTCAATTCAGGGGACCTAGCACAGATACGCAGTATTTT.

The chain's CDR3 is CASSPALGSYEQYF. The CDR3, as DNA: TGCGCCAGCAGCCCAGCACTAGGCTCCTACGAGCAGTACTTC. The chain is built from TRBV5-1 and TRBJ2-7, with D perhaps matching TRBD2 (5 bases). Germline values: CDR1 SGHRS, CDR2 YFSETQ. The CDR3 contains 14 residues. The V end was cut by 4 bases, the J end by 0 bases, with 11 bases between.

Only one count was recorded for this clone. J is TRBJ1-2 and V is TRBV6-6; D gene ambiguous. Germline CDR1 is MNHNY and CDR2 is SVGAGI (reference sequence). Deletions cut 7 bases from V and 8 bases from J, with 17 bases between. There are 13 residues in the CDR3. CDR3 sequence (DNA): TGTGCCAGCAACCAAGGACGGGTATGGGGCTACACCTTC. The encoded protein is CASNQGRVWGYTF.

This chain connects TRBV28 to TRBJ1-1; D unresolved. CDR1 is MDHEN and CDR2 is SYDVKM in the germline V gene. The CDR3 runs 14 residues. The V end was cut by 6 bases, the J end by 0 bases, with 11 bases between. The CDR3 loop is CASRLQMMNTEAFF. The CDR3 DNA follows: TGTGCCAGCAGGCTACAAATGATGAACACTGAAGCTTTCTTT. Drawing the rest from reference TRBV28 and TRBJ1-1, the complete variable domain is DVKVTQSSRYLVKRTGEKVFLECVQDMDHENMFWYRQDPGLGLRLIYFSYDVKMKEKGDIPEGYSVSREKKERFSLILESASTNQTSMYLCASRLQMMNTEAFFGQGTRLTVV.

This chain links TRBV7-2 with TRBJ1-4, with a weak D call TRBD1 (5 bases). Trimming cost V 2 bases and J 0 bases, with 10 bases left between them. This CDR3 has 16 residues. The V gene's germline CDR1 is SGHTA and CDR2 FQGNSA. The CDR3 nucleotides are TGTGCCAGCAGCTTATTAGGGACGACAACTAATGAAAAACTGTTTTTT. Amino acids: CASSLLGTTTNEKLFF.

The chain carries TRBV6-5 and TRBJ2-7; D not resolved. The CDR3 totals 15 residues. V was clipped by 0 bases and J by 3 bases, with 12 bases between them. Germline V gene sequence: CDR1 MNHEY, CDR2 SVGAGI. The CDR3 loop is CASSYSVGFGYEQYF. The CDR3 bases are TGTGCCAGCAGTTACTCGGTCGGTTTTGGCTACGAGCAGTACTTC.

The DNA for the CDR3 is TGTGCCAGCAGCTTGTCCCCCGGGACAGGACCCTATGGCTACACCTTC. This gives the protein CASSLSPGTGPYGYTF. The V call is TRBV5-6, the J call TRBJ1-2; 8 positions agree with TRBD1. The V segment lost 1 base and the J segment 4 bases; nucleotides outside the gene matches: 9. The CDR3 consists of 16 residues. Germline lookup yields CDR1 SGHDT and CDR2 YYEEEE.

The chain couples TRBV18 to TRBJ2-7, with 7 bases matching TRBD2. The CDR3 is 15 residues long. The germline gives CDR1 KGHSH, CDR2 LQKENI. The junction had 9 bases not matched to a gene; V was cut back by 3 bases and J by 4 bases. This CDR3 is CASSPLPGGEYEQYF. CDR3 sequence (DNA): TGTGCCAGCTCACCCCTCCCGGGAGGAGAGTACGAGCAGTACTTC.

Of note for this clone: One end of the junction does not line up with germline, which may come from a read error. The CDR3 DNA is TGTGCCAGCAGCTCTCTGGGGGCCCCGAACTTC. Its translation is CASSSLGAPNF. The V gene is TRBV2, the J gene TRBJ2-5; tentatively, D is TRBD1 (6 bases). The CDR3 is 11 amino acids. Per germline, CDR1 SNHLY and CDR2 FYNNEI.

Worth noting for this clone: This specimen includes other DNA sequences encoding the same CDR3. The chain recombines TRBV28 with TRBJ2-5; 13 bases match TRBD2. Germline CDR1 reads MDHEN; CDR2 reads SYDVKM. The CDR3 sequence is 16 residues long. V dropped 4 bases and J dropped 1; count of bases not matched to a gene: 3. This CDR3 is CASSSGLAGLQETQYF. The CDR3, as DNA: TGTGCCAGCAGTTCGGGACTAGCGGGGCTCCAAGAGACCCAGTACTTC.

A remark on this clone: Other DNA variants within this sample encode the same CDR3. The chain combines TRBV4-1 with TRBJ2-7; 9 nucleotides agree with TRBD1. The CDR3 extends over 15 amino acids. Germline CDR1 and CDR2: MGHRA and YSYEKL. V dropped 1 base and J dropped 2; count of bases not matched to a gene: 3. The DNA of the CDR3 is TGCGCCAGCAGCCAAGGTCGGGACAGGGCCTACGAGCAGTACTTC. It translates to CASSQGRDRAYEQYF.